These 2 T cell receptor beta chains were all obtained from the same sample, sequenced in a study of T-cell memory formation after mild COVID-19. TCRdb recomputed calls from the 5' RACE reads with MiXCR, one row per CDR3 protein. The data contain approximately 260,000 distinct CDR3 sequences, about 16% of them seen just once; the ten biggest clones take up approximately 23%. Sequencing used PBMCs or a T cell subset sorted from them (not recorded which). These receptor sequences come from a man aged 18-30 years who had mild COVID-19 (a few samples of this study predate the infection). Cell type and time point are not known.

J is TRBJ2-1 and V is TRBV6-5, with a weak D call TRBD1 (6 bases). The CDR3 is 14 amino acids. Germline assignment: CDR1 MNHEY and CDR2 SVGAGI. The ends were cut back, 0 bases at V and 10 bases at J, with 13 bases in the middle. The CDR3 protein is CASSYSAGVGEQFF. CDR3 bases: TGTGCCAGCAGTTACTCGGCAGGGGTAGGGGAGCAGTTCTTC.

This clonotype was counted at least ten times. CDR3 DNA sequence: TGTGCCAGCAGCTTGACCGGGACAGATGACAATGAGCAGTTCTTC. This codes for CASSLTGTDDNEQFF. This chain joins TRBV7-8 and TRBJ2-1; 7 positions agree with TRBD1. The trim removed 3 bases at V and 5 bases at J, leaving 7 bases unmatched. The CDR3 runs to 15 residues. The germline V gene has CDR1 SGHVS and CDR2 FQNEAQ.